This T cell receptor beta chain was captured by sequencing in a study of OX40 agonist ivuxolimab in advanced cancers. Study summary: Three individuals attained partial responses, comprising one hepatocellular carcinoma case and two cutaneous melanoma cases.

Autoimmune disease history or systemic immunosuppression disqualified patients. V lost 7 bases to trimming and J lost 3 bases; unmatched junction nucleotides: 11. The CDR3 spans 16 residues. The table came from immunoSEQ multiplex PCR; TCRdb's copy has only in-frame clones and leaves some out. In the table there are approximately 58,000 clones, 84% of which are singletons. The TCR comes from an adult with an advanced solid tumor such as melanoma, head and neck, liver or kidney cancer. The V and J genes are TRBV23-1 and TRBJ2-7, with 11 bases lining up with TRBD2. TRBV23-1 is an ORF; its function is uncertain. Sequenced here: CD4+ or CD8+ T cells sorted from blood, sampled in a trial of the OX40 agonist ivuxolimab. The DNA of the CDR3 is TGCGCCAGCACCTCTCGCCGGGGACTAGCGGACTACGAGCAGTACTTC. It codes for CASTSRRGLADYEQYF.